The TCR beta chain under discussion was sequenced for a study of T cell repertoires in cytomegalovirus infection. Study details: Based on public TCR beta signatures, there were indications of CMV infection and of a matching HLA type.

Via MiXCR, TCRdb re-called the reads, giving one row per CDR3 protein. The table has some 300,000 distinct CDR3 sequences, 9.6% seen once. In this sample, this clonotype turned up many times. Germline values: CDR1 MNHEY, CDR2 SMNVEV (reference sequence). The CDR3 consists of 10 residues. Trimming left V 7 bases short and J 11 bases short, with 11 bases between. This sequence was found in a human donor in good health (CMV status not recorded). Some clones in this sample may be carry-over from other donors' samples. Sequences were obtained from PBMCs. The chain carries TRBV27 and TRBJ1-1; a possible D gene is TRBD1 (5 bases). The CDR3 loop reads CASIGAEAFF. CDR3 DNA sequence: TGTGCCAGCATTGGGGCGGAGGCTTTCTTT.